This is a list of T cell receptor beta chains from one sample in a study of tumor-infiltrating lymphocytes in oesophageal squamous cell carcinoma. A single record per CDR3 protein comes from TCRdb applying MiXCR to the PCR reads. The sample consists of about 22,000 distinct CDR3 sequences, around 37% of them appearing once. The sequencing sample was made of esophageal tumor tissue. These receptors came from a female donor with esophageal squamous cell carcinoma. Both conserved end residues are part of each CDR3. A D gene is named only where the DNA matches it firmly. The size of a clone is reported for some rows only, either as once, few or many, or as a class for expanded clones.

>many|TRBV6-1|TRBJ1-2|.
TGTGCCAGCAGTCCTAGATACGGCTACACCTTC
CASSPRYGYTF
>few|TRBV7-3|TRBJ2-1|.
.
CASSLNHPTSGRTRRAVLRF
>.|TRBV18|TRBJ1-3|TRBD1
TGTGCCAGCTCACCGACCCCATCGACAGGGTCGACTGGAAACACCATATATTTT
CASSPTPSTGSTGNTIYF
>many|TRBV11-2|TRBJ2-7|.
TGTGCCAGCAGCTCGTACTACGAGCAGTACTTC
CASSSYYEQYF
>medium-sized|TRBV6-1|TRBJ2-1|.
TGTGCCAGCAGTAAAAGCTCCTACAATGAGCAGTTCTTC
CASSKSSYNEQFF
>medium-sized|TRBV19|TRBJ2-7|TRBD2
TGTGCCAGTAGACACAGCGGGAGCTCCTACAATGAGCAGTACTTC
CASRHSGSSYNEQYF
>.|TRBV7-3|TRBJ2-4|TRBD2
TGTGCCAGCAGCTTAAGTTTTTCTAGCGGCAATGAGCAGTACTTC
CASSLSFSSGNEQYF
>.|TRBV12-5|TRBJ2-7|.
TGTGCTAGTGGTTTGGTACCTGGGTACCCTTGCGAGCAGTACTTC
CASGLVPGYPCEQYF
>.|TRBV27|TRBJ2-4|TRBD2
TGTGCCAGCAGTTTGCTAGCGGGGAAAAACATTCAGTACTTC
CASSLLAGKNIQYF
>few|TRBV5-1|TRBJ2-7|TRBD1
TGCGCCAGCAGCTTTGGGACAGGGAGCTCCTACGAGCAGTACTTC
CASSFGTGSSYEQYF
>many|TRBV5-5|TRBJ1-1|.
TGTGCCAGCAGCTTGGACTTGAACACTGAAGCTTTCTTT
CASSLDLNTEAFF
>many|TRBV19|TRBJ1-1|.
TGTGCCAGTAGCACGAACATGAACACTGAAGCTTTCTTT
CASSTNMNTEAFF
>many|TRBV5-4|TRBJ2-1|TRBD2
TGTGCCAGCAGCTGGGACGGGACTAGCGGCAATGAGCAGTTCTTC
CASSWDGTSGNEQFF
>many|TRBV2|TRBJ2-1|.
TGTGCCAGCAGTGAAGTGGGGACTGAGCAGTTCTTC
CASSEVGTEQFF
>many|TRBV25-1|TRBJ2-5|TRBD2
TGTGCCAGCAGGTCTATTCTAGCGGGTCAAGAGACCCAGTACTTC
CASRSILAGQETQYF
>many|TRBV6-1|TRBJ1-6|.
TGTGCCAGCAGTGAAATGCGCGGCCATGGTAGTTCACCCCTCCACTTT
CASSEMRGHGSSPLHF
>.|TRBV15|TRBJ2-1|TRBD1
TGTGCCACCAGCAGAGGGGGACAGGGGGTTTACAATGAGCAGTTCTTC
CATSRGGQGVYNEQFF